The sequence of this TCR beta chain was determined in a study of post-analysis software for immune sequencing data (dated by TCRdb to between 2014 and 2016). For the wider study: Recorded disease courses included relapsing-remitting, secondary progressive and progressive-relapsing multiple sclerosis, with some patients lacking subtype annotation. A subset of samples was prepared in parallel using single-end sample barcoding, then pooled and co-amplified after Illumina adapter ligation. The patient repertoires were set against about 10 previously published healthy control repertoires from donors whose ages ranged from about 6 to 25 years. Overall study results and their limits: The multiple sclerosis patient group was slightly younger than the control group. Normalized Chao1 diversity was significantly lower in multiple sclerosis patients than controls, suggesting substantial peripheral T-cell clonal expansion. Patients showed significantly higher frequencies than controls for several TRBV segments, among them TRBV5-6, TRBV5-1 and TRBV20-1. Direct clustering with F measure showed strong co-clustering of samples prepared in the same batch, prompting a batch-effect correction.

Receptors were amplified or captured by PCR. Data came from an Illumina HiSeq 2500. To reduce PCR and sequencing biases, unique molecular identifiers were built into the TCR beta cDNA libraries. Per 1 to 10 million input T cells, approximately 500,000 cDNA molecules were obtained, such that each molecule approximated one T cell. The patient libraries were prepared and sequenced using the same protocol as the earlier healthy control dataset. Samples belonging to the same batch were prepared together, multiplexed and sequenced on a shared HiSeq lane. On the authors' methods: Raw barcoded reads were processed with MIGEC, discarding single-read molecular identifier groups before consensus assembly and CDR3 extraction. Clonotype tables were post-analysed with VDJtools, and diversity was normalized by down-sampling all datasets to the smallest sample size. In repertoire overlap clustering, CDR3 amino acid sequences, but not nucleotide sequences, were matched to correct batch-related cross-sample contamination. The public sequencing data were trimmed at Q25 with fastp and processed into clonotypes with MiXCR by TCRdb, which kept only in-frame beta chains. Rows matching on CDR3 protein sequence are summarized as one entry with the most common DNA and genes. These V and J calls derive from TCRdb rather than the authors' analysis. In this sample the table shows 750,000 to 950,000 distinct CDR3 sequences, approximately 50% of which occur a single time. About 4.8% of the sample goes to the ten largest clones.

Regarding this clonotype: Its antigen remains unidentified. No qualities accompany the bases; no much larger clone lies one base away.

To demonstrate the VDJtools post-analysis software, TCR beta repertoires were profiled from the peripheral blood of 13 young patients with multiple sclerosis. The multiple sclerosis patients were children and adolescents between roughly 6 and 17 years of age. Based on the germline V gene, the CDR1 and CDR2 sequences are ENHRY and SYGVKD. The germline ends are 4 bases apart after V is trimmed by 0 bases and J by 4 bases. The CDR3 contains 13 residues, cysteine and phenylalanine counted. The sequence is cut down to CDR3 DNA, 39 bases in frame from base 1. The sample consisted of blood. The sequence is built from TRBV10-3 and TRBJ2-1; the D gene cannot be named for sure. The clonotype was recovered from a girl between 5 and 17 years old with multiple sclerosis. The CDR3 amino acid sequence is: CAISESEYNEQFF. The nucleotide sequence is given as TGTGCCATCAGTGAGTCTGAATACAATGAGCAGTTCTTC.